This is a list of T cell receptor beta chains from one sample in a study of metastatic and nonmetastatic thyroid tumors. Using MiXCR, TCRdb re-called clones from the PCR reads. The data contain 84,000 or so clones, approximately 9% of them singletons. The sample consisted of blood. The receptors here all came from a female donor with papillary thyroid cancer or a benign thyroid nodule (not recorded which). Some clones in this sample may be carry-over from other donors' samples. The CDR3 runs from the conserved cysteine through the conserved F or W. Each record gives: CDR3 length, V gene, J gene, CDR3 protein.

>14|TRBV12-3/TRBV12-4|TRBJ1-3
CASSPVFEGDTIYF
>15|TRBV2|TRBJ2-7
CASSSGLLSHYEQYF
>13|TRBV18|TRBJ1-4
CASSPLSGEKLFF
>16|TRBV4-1|TRBJ2-1
CASSHQIVGQGEEQFF
>12|TRBV24-1|TRBJ2-3
CATTGDTDTQYF
>12|TRBV28|TRBJ2-7
CASMASGYEQYF
>14|TRBV7-9|TRBJ2-3
CASSLGISTDTQYF
>16|TRBV19|TRBJ1-5
CASSTTTGERGQPQHF
>14|TRBV2|TRBJ2-3
CASRTRGLTDTQYF
>15|TRBV12-3/TRBV12-4|TRBJ1-1
CASSLVQGTNTEAFF
>16|TRBV11-1|TRBJ1-3
CASSLPRAGSGNTIYF
>15|TRBV4-1|TRBJ1-2
CASSQESGRPYGYTF
>16|TRBV4-2|TRBJ2-3
CASSQDQTLRTDTQYF
>14|TRBV18|TRBJ2-1
CASSGTGGNNEQFF
>14|TRBV18|TRBJ2-1
CASSPPQGYNEQFF
>14|TRBV9|TRBJ2-3
CASSVAPRTDTQYF
>14|TRBV6-1|TRBJ2-7
CASSGLAGADEQYF
>17|TRBV4-3|TRBJ1-6
CASSQDRVGTGVSPLHF
>17|TRBV5-1|TRBJ1-6
CASSAPSSSSYNSPLHF
>15|TRBV20-1|TRBJ2-1
CSARGLAGDVNEQFF
>11|TRBV18|TRBJ2-7
CASSLNYEQYF
>14|TRBV9|TRBJ2-7
CASSVGTDPYEQYF
>15|TRBV11-3|TRBJ2-7
CASSEAGQGSYEQYF
>14|TRBV6-1|TRBJ1-1
CASRDNRKNTEAFF
>15|TRBV18|TRBJ1-4
CASSPMRQGVEKLFF
>13|TRBV20-1|TRBJ2-3
CSATGVLPDTQYF
>15|TRBV19|TRBJ1-2
CASSTSRPGNYGYTF
>15|TRBV6-1|TRBJ1-4
CASSEIWGNNEKLFF
>18|TRBV5-1|TRBJ2-3
CASSLVGASGGAPDTQYF
>13|TRBV5-1|TRBJ2-3
CASSLGVWDTQYF
>15|TRBV19|TRBJ2-4
CASSILAGAKNIQYF
>17|TRBV20-1|TRBJ2-3
CSARDPAGASWADTQYF
>12|TRBV2|TRBJ2-1
CASSEAREEQFF
>15|TRBV4-1|TRBJ2-7
CASSQVQGGAYEQYF
>14|TRBV3-1|TRBJ2-1
CASSQDVSYNEQFF
>17|TRBV6-2/TRBV6-3|TRBJ2-5
CASSYPTSGGAPETQYF
>15|TRBV7-2|TRBJ1-4
CASSRDGATNEKLFF
>15|TRBV7-3|TRBJ2-7
CASSQTGTGVYEQYF
>13|TRBV7-6|TRBJ1-1
CASSLEWDTEAFF
>13|TRBV15|TRBJ2-2
CATKLVDTGELFF
>14|TRBV4-1|TRBJ1-1
CASSQEQGNTEAFF
>15|TRBV20-1|TRBJ1-1
CSARRAGGGNTEAFF
>13|TRBV20-1|TRBJ2-7
CSARGGGAHEQYF
>16|TRBV5-4|TRBJ2-5
CASSRVGLGDPWTQYF
>11|TRBV19|TRBJ2-3
CASSILDTQYF
>14|TRBV6-4|TRBJ2-3
CASSDSSGADTQYF
>20|TRBV27|TRBJ2-3
CASSLWTSGVPGASTDTQYF
>15|TRBV6-2/TRBV6-3|TRBJ1-5
CASRQGTRGNQPQHF
>14|TRBV2|TRBJ2-3
CASRDRGGTDTQYF
>14|TRBV6-5|TRBJ2-1
CASSWKAGGNEQFF
>14|TRBV2|TRBJ1-2
CASSEDNRIYGYTF
>16|TRBV19|TRBJ1-3
CASSSLGGIIGNTIYF
>15|TRBV9|TRBJ2-7
CASSLSGQGLSEQYF
>12|TRBV20-1|TRBJ2-1
CSARDDGNEQFF
>14|TRBV5-1|TRBJ2-5
CASSPIKGQETQYF